This T cell receptor (beta chain) was profiled in a study of T cell changes during pregnancy in multiple sclerosis (dated by TCRdb to about 2019). In terms of the full investigation: In women with multiple sclerosis, the researchers looked at how the T cell repertoire shifted as pregnancy progressed.

The germline V gene gives CDR1 as SGHTA and CDR2 as FQGNSA. The CDR3 runs 16 amino acids, cysteine and phenylalanine included. Only the CDR3 DNA is retained, 48 bases long and in frame from the first base. V and J are truncated by 5 bases and 6 bases respectively, leaving an intervening sequence of 23 bases. The table lists this clone with a count of one. Its antigen target is currently unknown. No much larger clone is present one base from it, and per-base qualities are unavailable. Library generation was performed with the immunoSEQ multiplex PCR assay. The source is immuneACCESS, and TCRdb retained only in-frame sequences with V and J called. Part of the clones is not carried over; for the studies checked, unresolved V genes explain less than half of this, and the remainder is unexplained. The table for this sample lists about 36,000 clones; 75% to 90% of them were counted only once. Clones ranked in the top ten supply about 11% of the sample.

The sample here was CD8+ T cells from peripheral blood mononuclear cells, taken in the third trimester of pregnancy. The clonotype comes from a female donor with multiple sclerosis, enrolled in a pregnancy study. This sequence uses TRBV7-2 and TRBJ2-7, and possibly TRBD2, on 6 matching bases. The CDR3 protein: CASSPFGDLGASEQYF. In nucleotide form, the sequence is TGTGCCAGCAGCCCGTTCGGGGACTTAGGGGCCTCCGAGCAGTACTTC.